This T cell receptor (beta chain) was profiled in a study of cytomegalovirus exposure and HLA in healthy donors. Sequenced by immunoSEQ multiplex PCR; TCRdb stores in-frame clones only, minus some. The repertoire holds tens of thousands of clones, with roughly 94% as singletons. Trimming stripped 1 base from V and 8 bases from J, with 19 bases between. The germline gives CDR1 SGHDT, CDR2 YYEEEE. The length of the CDR3 is 16 residues. The sequence derives from a woman aged 18-29 years in good health and CMV-seropositive. The material sequenced was PBMCs. The rearrangement joins TRBV5-6 to TRBJ2-1; D is perhaps TRBD2 (7 bases). The CDR3 nucleotides read TGTGCCAGCAGCTTGTACCCTCCGGGGGGCTTACATGAGCAGTTCTTC. Translation gives CASSLYPPGGLHEQFF.